The clone carrying this TCR beta chain was counted ten times or more. The sample belongs to a study of patients and donors after allogeneic stem cell transplantation. There are 17 residues in the CDR3. The germline V and J ends were trimmed by 1 base and 1 base, with 16 bases remaining between them. The germline V gene encodes CDR1 SGHVS and CDR2 FQNEAQ. TCRdb reanalysed the RT-PCR reads using MiXCR and keeps one entry per CDR3 protein. The sample lists about 410,000 distinct CDR3 sequences; 16% were seen once. This chain joins TRBV7-8 and TRBJ1-1, with a weak D call TRBD1 (5 bases). The TCR originated in a human donor who was either an allogeneic HSCT recipient or a stem cell or donor lymphocyte infusion donor (not recorded which). It is not recorded whose cells these are; they may come from a transplant donor. The sample consisted of blood, either unsorted or a sorted T cell fraction (not recorded which). The CDR3 nucleotides are TGTGCCAGCAGCTTAGATGCCCCAGGGCACCCGAACACTGAAGCTTTCTTT. It is translated as CASSLDAPGHPNTEAFF. Full variable domain (missing parts from reference TRBV7-8 and TRBJ1-1): GAGVSQSPRYKVAKRGQDVALRCDPISGHVSLFWYQQALGQGPEFLTYFQNEAQLDKSGLPSDRFFAERPEGSVSTLKIQRTQQEDSAVYLCASSLDAPGHPNTEAFFGQGTRLTVV.